This entry concerns a single T cell receptor (beta chain). Its target is unknown. Unique molecular identifiers were linked by the library to individual cDNA molecules. Per the original data handling: Samples ranged from roughly 20,000 to 750,000 TCRs, with a median of approximately 91,000. TCRdb reanalysed the 5' RACE reads using MiXCR and keeps one entry per CDR3 protein. Here the V and J calls rest on TCRdb's processing, not on the authors' analysis. The data contain about 140,000 distinct CDR3 sequences, about 4.3% of them singletons. It was from unfractionated whole blood that total RNA was extracted. These data originate in a study of human T cells and chemical hapten exposure. Points from the study as a whole: Sensitizing to DPC left TCRs with a frequency above 1 in 1000 unaltered.

The CDR3 has 11 amino acids. The rearrangement uses TRBV21-1 and TRBJ2-5. TRBV21-1 is given as a pseudogene. The TCR comes from a female donor in good health. The DNA of the CDR3 is TGTGCCAGCCCAAGATCGGGGACCCAGTACTTC. It encodes CASPRSGTQYF.